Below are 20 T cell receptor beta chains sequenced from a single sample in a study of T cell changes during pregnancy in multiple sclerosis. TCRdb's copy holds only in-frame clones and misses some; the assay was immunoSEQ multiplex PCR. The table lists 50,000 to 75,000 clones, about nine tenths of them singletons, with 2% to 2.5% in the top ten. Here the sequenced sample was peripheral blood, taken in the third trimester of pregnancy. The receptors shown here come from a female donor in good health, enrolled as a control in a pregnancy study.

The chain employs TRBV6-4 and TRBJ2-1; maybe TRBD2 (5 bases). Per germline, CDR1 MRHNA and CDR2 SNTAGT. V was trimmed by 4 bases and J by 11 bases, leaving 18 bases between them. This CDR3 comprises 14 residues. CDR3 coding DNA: TGTGCCAGCAGTGTCGAGGGCGAGAAGGATCAGCAGTTCTTC. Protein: CASSVEGEKDQQFF.

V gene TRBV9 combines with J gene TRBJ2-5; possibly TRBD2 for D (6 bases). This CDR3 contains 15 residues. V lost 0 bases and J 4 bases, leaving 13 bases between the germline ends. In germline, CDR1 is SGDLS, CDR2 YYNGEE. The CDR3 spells CASSVATSRSETQYF. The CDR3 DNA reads TGTGCCAGCAGCGTAGCTACTAGCAGATCAGAGACCCAGTACTTC.

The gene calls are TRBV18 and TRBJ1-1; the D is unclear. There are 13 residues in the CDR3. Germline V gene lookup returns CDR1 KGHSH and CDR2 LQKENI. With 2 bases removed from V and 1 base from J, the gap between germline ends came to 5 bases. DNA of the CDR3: TGTGCCAGCTCACCAACTGAGAACACTGAAGCTTTCTTT. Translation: CASSPTENTEAFF.

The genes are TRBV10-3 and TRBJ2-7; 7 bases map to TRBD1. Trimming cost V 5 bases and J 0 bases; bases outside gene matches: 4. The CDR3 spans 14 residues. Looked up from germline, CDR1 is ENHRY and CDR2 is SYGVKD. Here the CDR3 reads CAISSGTVSYEQYF. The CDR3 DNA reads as TGTGCCATCAGTTCCGGGACAGTCTCCTACGAGCAGTACTTC.

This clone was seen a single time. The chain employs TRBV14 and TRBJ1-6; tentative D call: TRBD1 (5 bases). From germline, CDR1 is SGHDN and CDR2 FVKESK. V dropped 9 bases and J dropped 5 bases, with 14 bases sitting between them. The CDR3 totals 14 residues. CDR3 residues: CASREGSHNSPLHF. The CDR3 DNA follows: TGTGCCAGTAGGGAGGGGTCCCATAATTCACCCCTCCACTTT.

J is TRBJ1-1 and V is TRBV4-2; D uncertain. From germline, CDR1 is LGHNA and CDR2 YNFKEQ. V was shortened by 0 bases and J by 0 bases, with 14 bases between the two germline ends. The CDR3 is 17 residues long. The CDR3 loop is CASSQDRERIMNTEAFF. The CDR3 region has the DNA TGTGCCAGCAGCCAAGATCGGGAGCGGATAATGAACACTGAAGCTTTCTTT.

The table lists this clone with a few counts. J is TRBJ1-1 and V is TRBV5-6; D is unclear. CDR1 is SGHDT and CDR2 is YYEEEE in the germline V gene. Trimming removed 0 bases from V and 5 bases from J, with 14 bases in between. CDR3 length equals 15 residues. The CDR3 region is CASSLERASGTEAFF. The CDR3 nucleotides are TGTGCCAGCAGCTTGGAGAGGGCTTCGGGAACTGAAGCTTTCTTT.

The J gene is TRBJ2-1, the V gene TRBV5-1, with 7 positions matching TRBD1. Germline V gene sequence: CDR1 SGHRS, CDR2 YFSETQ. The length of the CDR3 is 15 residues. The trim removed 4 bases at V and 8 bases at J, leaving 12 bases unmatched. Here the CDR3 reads CASSPRPQGEDEQFF. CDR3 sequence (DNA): TGCGCCAGCAGCCCGCGTCCGCAGGGGGAAGATGAGCAGTTCTTC. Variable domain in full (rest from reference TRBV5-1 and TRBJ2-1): KAGVTQTPRYLIKTRGQQVTLSCSPISGHRSVSWYQQTPGQGLQFLFEYFSETQRNKGNFPGRFSGRQFSNSRSEMNVSTLELGDSALYLCASSPRPQGEDEQFFGPGTRLTVL.

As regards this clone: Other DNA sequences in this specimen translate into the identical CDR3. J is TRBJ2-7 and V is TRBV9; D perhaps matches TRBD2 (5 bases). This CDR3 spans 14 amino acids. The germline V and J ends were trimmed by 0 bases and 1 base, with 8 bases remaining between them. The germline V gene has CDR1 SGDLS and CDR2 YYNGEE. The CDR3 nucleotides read TGTGCCAGCAGCGTAGGCAGCGGTTCCTACGAGCAGTACTTC. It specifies CASSVGSGSYEQYF.

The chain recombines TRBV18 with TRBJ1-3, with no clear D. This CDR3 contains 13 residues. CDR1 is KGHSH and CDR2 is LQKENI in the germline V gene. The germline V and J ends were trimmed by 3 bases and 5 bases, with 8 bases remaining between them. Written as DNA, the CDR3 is TGTGCCAGCTCACCCTACGACAGAAACACCATATATTTT. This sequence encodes CASSPYDRNTIYF.

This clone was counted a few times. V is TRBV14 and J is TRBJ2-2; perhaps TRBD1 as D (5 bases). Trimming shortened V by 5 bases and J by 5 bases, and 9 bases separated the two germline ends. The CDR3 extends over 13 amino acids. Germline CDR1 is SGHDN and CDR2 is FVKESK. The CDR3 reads CASSMGLTGELFF. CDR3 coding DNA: TGTGCCAGCAGCATGGGGCTAACCGGGGAGCTGTTTTTT.

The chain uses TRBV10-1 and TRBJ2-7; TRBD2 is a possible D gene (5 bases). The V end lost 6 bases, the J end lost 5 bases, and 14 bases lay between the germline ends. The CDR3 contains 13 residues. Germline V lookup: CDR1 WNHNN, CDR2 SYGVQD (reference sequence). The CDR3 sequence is CASSPRGWDEQYF. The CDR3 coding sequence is TGCGCCAGCAGCCCTCGGGGTTGGGACGAGCAGTACTTC.

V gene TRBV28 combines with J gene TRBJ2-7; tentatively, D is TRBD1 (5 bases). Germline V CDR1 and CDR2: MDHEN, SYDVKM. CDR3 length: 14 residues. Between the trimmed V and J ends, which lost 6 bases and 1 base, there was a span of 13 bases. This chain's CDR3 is CASSRTGASYEQYF. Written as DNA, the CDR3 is TGTGCCAGCAGCCGTACAGGCGCATCCTACGAGCAGTACTTC.

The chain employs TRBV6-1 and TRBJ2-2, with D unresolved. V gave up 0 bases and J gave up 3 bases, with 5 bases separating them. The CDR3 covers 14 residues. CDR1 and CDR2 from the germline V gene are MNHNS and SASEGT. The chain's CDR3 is CASSEASYTGELFF. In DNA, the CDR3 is TGTGCCAGCAGTGAAGCGTCCTACACCGGGGAGCTGTTTTTT.

Here the CDR3 DNA reads TGTGCCAGCAGTTTAACTAGCGGGACCCTTACACAGTTCTTC. Residues: CASSLTSGTLTQFF. This sequence joins TRBV27 and TRBJ2-1, with 10 bases aligning to TRBD2. The CDR3 sequence is 14 residues long. Looked up from germline, CDR1 is MNHEY and CDR2 is SMNVEV (reference sequence). The V segment lost 2 bases and the J segment 13 bases; nucleotides outside the gene matches: 8.

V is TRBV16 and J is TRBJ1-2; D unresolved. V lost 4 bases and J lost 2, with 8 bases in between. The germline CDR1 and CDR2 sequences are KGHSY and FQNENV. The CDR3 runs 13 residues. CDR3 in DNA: TGTGCCAGCAGCCCGCGCGGAAACTATGGCTACACCTTC. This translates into CASSPRGNYGYTF.

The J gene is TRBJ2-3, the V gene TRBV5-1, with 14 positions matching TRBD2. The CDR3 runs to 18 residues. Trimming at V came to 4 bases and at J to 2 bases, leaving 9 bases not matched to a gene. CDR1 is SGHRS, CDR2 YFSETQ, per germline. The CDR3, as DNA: TGCGCCAGCAGCCGCATGACTAGCGGGGGGGGGTTCACAGATACGCAGTATTTT. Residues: CASSRMTSGGGFTDTQYF.

The CDR3 region is CASSQGLAGVGTQYF. CDR3 nucleotide sequence: TGTGCCAGCAGTCAAGGACTAGCGGGCGTGGGTACGCAGTATTTT. This chain connects TRBV13 to TRBJ2-3; 11 positions agree with TRBD2. The CDR3 length is 15 residues. Trimming at V came to 6 bases and at J to 8 bases, leaving 10 bases not matched to a gene. CDR1 and CDR2 (germline): PRHDT, FYEKMQ (reference sequence).

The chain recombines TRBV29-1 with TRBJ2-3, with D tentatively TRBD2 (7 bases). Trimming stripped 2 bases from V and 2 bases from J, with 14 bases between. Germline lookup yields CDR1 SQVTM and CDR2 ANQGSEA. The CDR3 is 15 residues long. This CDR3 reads CSVESGDTFTDTQYF. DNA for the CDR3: TGCAGCGTTGAAAGCGGGGACACTTTCACAGATACGCAGTATTTT.

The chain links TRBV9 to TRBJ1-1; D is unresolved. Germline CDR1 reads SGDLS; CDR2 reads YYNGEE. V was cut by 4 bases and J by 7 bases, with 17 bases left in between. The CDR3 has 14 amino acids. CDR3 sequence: CASSPEEREGEAFF. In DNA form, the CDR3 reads TGTGCCAGCAGCCCGGAGGAGAGGGAAGGTGAAGCTTTCTTT.